These 16 T cell receptor beta chains originate from one sample sequenced in a study of radiotherapy plus CTLA-4 blockade in lung cancer (dated by TCRdb to the late 2010s). Library method: the immunoSEQ multiplex PCR assay. TCRdb's version of the immuneACCESS table is confined to in-frame rearrangements and falls short of the full clone set. An unresolved V gene accounts for under half of the shortfall where checked; the remainder is of unknown origin. This sample comprises some 80,000 clones, more than 80% of them detected only once. Of the sample, approximately 0.77% is held by the ten largest clones. The sample here was peripheral blood, taken from a patient treated with radiotherapy plus ipilimumab. The receptors come from a human donor with non-small cell lung cancer who had stable disease on radiotherapy plus ipilimumab.

This clone was recorded only once. The rearrangement joins TRBV5-4 to TRBJ2-3, with 8 bases aligning to TRBD1. Germline V lookup: CDR1 SGHNT, CDR2 YYREEE (reference sequence). With V trimmed by 2 bases and J by 5 bases, 1 base remained unmatched. This CDR3 is built from 13 residues. The CDR3 spells CASSLQGEDTQYF. The CDR3 DNA reads TGTGCCAGCAGCTTACAGGGGGAAGATACGCAGTATTTT.

The gene calls are TRBV9 and TRBJ1-5, with TRBD1 as a possible D gene (5 bases). Germline V gene data show CDR1 as SGDLS and CDR2 as YYNGEE. CDR3 length: 16 amino acids. V was pared by 4 bases and J by 2 bases, with 16 bases between. The CDR3 is CASSPGGRGGNQPQHF. As DNA, the CDR3 is TGTGCCAGCAGCCCGGGGGGTAGGGGCGGCAATCAGCCCCAGCATTTT.

The chain couples TRBV28 to TRBJ2-3, with D possibly being TRBD1 (6 bases). Between the trimmed V and J ends, which lost 6 bases and 14 bases, there was a span of 18 bases. Germline-derived CDR1 and CDR2 are MDHEN and SYDVKM. The CDR3 sequence is 12 residues long. CDR3 loop: CASSQTGSLLYF. The CDR3 DNA is TGTGCCAGCAGCCAAACAGGGAGTTTATTGTATTTT.

The chain has TRBV7-9 and TRBJ1-5; D is perhaps TRBD1 (6 bases). Trimming shortened V by 4 bases and J by 2 bases, and 15 bases separated the two germline ends. The CDR3 covers 16 residues. Germline V CDR1 and CDR2: SEHNR, FQNEAQ (reference sequence). The CDR3 here is CASSSTGGHGNQPQHF. The CDR3, as DNA: TGTGCCAGCAGCTCAACCGGGGGGCACGGCAATCAGCCCCAGCATTTT.

The chain recombines TRBV6-1 with TRBJ2-7; 8 positions match TRBD1. Germline V gene lookup returns CDR1 MNHNS and CDR2 SASEGT. The CDR3 covers 13 residues. V was pared by 6 bases and J by 10 bases, with 11 bases of the junction left unmatched. CDR3: CASRPSGTGDQYF. The CDR3 coding sequence is TGTGCCAGCAGACCTTCGGGGACAGGCGACCAGTACTTC.

J is TRBJ2-1 and V is TRBV29-1; 14 nucleotides line up with TRBD2. The V gene's germline CDR1 is SQVTM and CDR2 ANQGSEA. The junction had 14 bases not matched to a gene; V was cut back by 7 bases and J by 9 bases. This CDR3 has 16 residues. The CDR3 is CSAPLSGTSGRGEQFF. The CDR3 DNA reads TGCAGCGCCCCACTCTCGGGGACTAGCGGGAGAGGTGAGCAGTTCTTC.

This chain connects TRBV9 to TRBJ2-5; D could derive from TRBD1 or TRBD2 (5 bases each). Germline CDR1 SGDLS, CDR2 YYNGEE. The V and J ends lost 0 bases and 5 bases respectively, with 17 bases between them. The CDR3 contains 16 residues. The CDR3 loop reads CASSVATRQGWETQYF. In DNA, the CDR3 is TGTGCCAGCAGCGTAGCTACTAGGCAGGGATGGGAGACCCAGTACTTC.

This clone was recorded a few times. The genes are TRBV28 and TRBJ2-5; D call uncertain. The CDR3 is made up of 9 amino acids. The ends were cut back, 8 bases at V and 4 bases at J, with 2 bases in the middle. CDR1 and CDR2 (germline): MDHEN, SYDVKM. The CDR3 DNA follows: TGTGCCAGCGGAGAGACCCAGTACTTC. Its protein is CASGETQYF.

The chain is built from TRBV4-2 and TRBJ2-5; TRBD2 matches 9 bases. V lost 1 base, J lost 2 bases, and 2 bases stayed unmatched. The germline V gene encodes CDR1 LGHNA and CDR2 YNFKEQ. CDR3 length: 15 amino acids. The CDR3 DNA sequence: TGTGCCAGCAGCCAAGCTAGCGGGATACAAGAGACCCAGTACTTC. This sequence encodes CASSQASGIQETQYF.

This chain links TRBV6-1 with TRBJ1-2; unclear D gene. The CDR3 contains 13 residues. V lost 4 bases, J lost 2 bases, and 8 bases lay in between. Germline values: CDR1 MNHNS, CDR2 SASEGT. CDR3 in DNA: TGTGCCAGCAGTGGGCCCATCAACTATGGCTACACCTTC. Its protein product is CASSGPINYGYTF.

The rearrangement joins TRBV7-6 to TRBJ2-3; 7 bases agree with TRBD2. Germline CDR1 SGHVS, CDR2 FNYEAQ. The CDR3 loop spans 18 amino acids. V was clipped by 1 base and J by 5 bases; unmatched bases: 15. The CDR3 here is CASSLGSSGVLEGDTQYF. In DNA, the CDR3 is TGTGCCAGCAGCTTAGGATCAAGCGGGGTTTTGGAGGGAGATACGCAGTATTTT.

This sequence joins TRBV6-5 and TRBJ1-4; D ambiguous. Looked up from germline, CDR1 is MNHEY and CDR2 is SVGAGI. V was pared by 2 bases and J by 0 bases, with 10 bases between. The CDR3 is 16 residues long. CDR3 region: CASSYNPSATNEKLFF. CDR3 DNA sequence: TGTGCCAGCAGTTACAATCCATCAGCAACTAATGAAAAACTGTTTTTT.

The CDR3 DNA reads as TGCGCCAGCAGCCTACTAGCGGGGGGGGATGAGCAGTTCTTC. Translated: CASSLLAGGDEQFF. The chain links TRBV10-1 to TRBJ2-1; TRBD2 aligns across 13 bases. CDR3 size: 14 residues. Trimming took 6 bases from V and 8 from J; bases not matched to a gene: 4. Germline V gene sequence: CDR1 WNHNN, CDR2 SYGVQD (reference sequence).

CDR3 in DNA: TGTGCCAGCAGCTTAGGGACTAGCGGGCTTTACGAGCAGTACTTC. Its protein is CASSLGTSGLYEQYF. The rearrangement joins TRBV7-2 to TRBJ2-7, with 11 bases that match TRBD2. The CDR3 has 15 residues. After removal of 1 base from V and 4 bases from J, the junction contained 3 bases not matched to a gene. Germline V CDR1 and CDR2: SGHTA, FQGNSA. Together with reference TRBV7-2 and TRBJ2-7, the CDR3 gives the full variable domain: GAGVSQSPSNKVTEKGKDVELRCDPISGHTALYWYRQSLGQGLEFLIYFQGNSAPDKSGLPSDRFSAERTGGSVSTLTIQRTQQEDSAVYLCASSLGTSGLYEQYFGPGTRLTVT.

The genes are TRBV5-1 and TRBJ2-5; 7 bases agree with TRBD1. The CDR3 length is 16 residues. With V trimmed by 4 bases and J by 3 bases, 12 bases remained unmatched. Germline CDR1 reads SGHRS; CDR2 reads YFSETQ. The CDR3 spells CASSLPRGQVEETQYF. CDR3 nucleotides: TGCGCCAGCAGCCTCCCGCGTGGACAGGTTGAAGAGACCCAGTACTTC.

The chain recombines TRBV7-2 with TRBJ1-1, with D unresolved. The CDR3 totals 15 residues. The germline V and J ends were trimmed by 6 bases and 5 bases, with 19 bases remaining between them. Germline loops: CDR1 SGHTA, CDR2 FQGNSA. The CDR3 sequence: CASSSGSAIKTEAFF. CDR3 bases: TGTGCCAGCAGTTCGGGGAGCGCAATCAAAACTGAAGCTTTCTTT. The full variable domain, completed using reference TRBV7-2 and TRBJ1-1, is GAGVSQSPSNKVTEKGKDVELRCDPISGHTALYWYRQSLGQGLEFLIYFQGNSAPDKSGLPSDRFSAERTGGSVSTLTIQRTQQEDSAVYLCASSSGSAIKTEAFFGQGTRLTVV.